This is a list of T cell receptor beta chains from one sample in a study of shared T cell receptors in the human thymus. Repertoires were generated with immunoSEQ multiplex PCR, while TCRdb's copy carries only in-frame clones and drops some. This sample yields hundreds of thousands of clones, of which about 89% are seen a single time; approximately 0.0097% belongs to the top ten. Another study also made use of these data, one on human thymus T cells.

The sample comprised thymocytes. Source of these receptors: a boy younger than two with a congenital heart defect. The CDR3 runs from the conserved cysteine through the conserved F or W. D genes are given only for firm matches. Where a row states a size, it is once, few, many or the class of an expanded clone; other rows omit it.

v_call: TRBV27
clone_size: -
j_call: TRBJ1-3
d_call: TRBD1
cdr3_aa: CASSLGAGGSGNTIYF
cdr3_nt: TGTGCCAGCAGTTTGGGGGCAGGGGGCTCTGGAAACACCATATATTTT

v_call: TRBV14
clone_size: -
j_call: TRBJ2-2
d_call: TRBD2
cdr3_aa: CASSQDQADKWTSGGSGELFF
cdr3_nt: TGTGCCAGCAGCCAAGACCAGGCGGACAAGTGGACTAGCGGGGGCTCCGGGGAGCTGTTTTTT

v_call: TRBV5-5
clone_size: once
j_call: TRBJ1-1
d_call: -
cdr3_aa: CASSWTRRDEAFF
cdr3_nt: TGTGCCAGCAGCTGGACGAGACGGGATGAAGCTTTCTTT

v_call: TRBV7-2
clone_size: -
j_call: TRBJ2-6
d_call: -
cdr3_aa: CASSLVGAPLSGANVLTF
cdr3_nt: TGTGCCAGCAGCTTAGTAGGGGCTCCCCTCTCTGGGGCCAACGTCCTGACTTTC

v_call: TRBV5-6
clone_size: -
j_call: TRBJ2-7
d_call: -
cdr3_aa: CASSLVLRTYEQYF
cdr3_nt: TGTGCCAGCAGCTTGGTTCTGAGAACCTACGAGCAGTACTTC

v_call: TRBV7-6
clone_size: -
j_call: TRBJ2-5
d_call: TRBD2
cdr3_aa: CASSLHPAGIQETQYF
cdr3_nt: TGTGCCAGCAGCTTGCATCCAGCGGGAATCCAAGAGACCCAGTACTTC

v_call: TRBV4-3
clone_size: -
j_call: TRBJ2-7
d_call: -
cdr3_aa: CASSQDSTGMHEQYF
cdr3_nt: TGCGCCAGCAGCCAAGACTCAACAGGGATGCACGAGCAGTACTTC

v_call: TRBV25-1
clone_size: -
j_call: TRBJ1-2
d_call: -
cdr3_aa: CASSESATGYTF
cdr3_nt: TGTGCCAGCAGTGAATCCGCTACCGGCTACACCTTC

v_call: TRBV5-1
clone_size: -
j_call: TRBJ2-2
d_call: TRBD1
cdr3_aa: CASNLTPRDRDSLSTGELFF
cdr3_nt: TGCGCCAGCAACCTAACGCCCCGGGACAGGGATTCTCTCTCCACCGGGGAGCTGTTTTTT

v_call: TRBV18
clone_size: few
j_call: TRBJ1-1
d_call: -
cdr3_aa: CASSQAGKNTEAFF
cdr3_nt: TGTGCCAGCTCACAAGCAGGGAAGAACACTGAAGCTTTCTTT

v_call: TRBV19
clone_size: -
j_call: TRBJ1-5
d_call: -
cdr3_aa: CASTSIEYNQPQHF
cdr3_nt: TGTGCCAGTACATCGATAGAGTACAATCAGCCCCAGCATTTT

v_call: TRBV5-1
clone_size: -
j_call: TRBJ2-3
d_call: TRBD2
cdr3_aa: CASSLVTSVSTDTQYF
cdr3_nt: TGCGCCAGCAGCTTGGTTACTAGCGTGAGCACAGATACGCAGTATTTT

v_call: TRBV27
clone_size: -
j_call: TRBJ2-2
d_call: -
cdr3_aa: CASSFRQTAGELFF
cdr3_nt: TGTGCCAGCAGTTTTAGACAGACCGCCGGGGAGCTGTTTTTT

v_call: TRBV30
clone_size: -
j_call: TRBJ1-6
d_call: TRBD1
cdr3_aa: CAWRTLRGISPLHF
cdr3_nt: TGTGCCTGGAGGACTCTCAGGGGGATTTCACCCCTCCACTTT

v_call: TRBV10-3
clone_size: -
j_call: TRBJ2-5
d_call: -
cdr3_aa: CAISEYPSGRYQETQYF
cdr3_nt: TGTGCCATCAGTGAGTACCCGTCGGGTAGATATCAAGAGACCCAGTACTTC

v_call: TRBV28
clone_size: -
j_call: TRBJ2-7
d_call: TRBD1
cdr3_aa: CASSTGQGIEGDEQYF
cdr3_nt: TGTGCCAGCAGCACGGGACAGGGAATCGAGGGCGACGAGCAGTACTTC

v_call: TRBV5-1
clone_size: -
j_call: TRBJ1-3
d_call: TRBD1
cdr3_aa: CASSLGTGRDGNTIYF
cdr3_nt: TGCGCCAGCAGCCTCGGGACAGGGAGGGACGGAAACACCATATATTTT

v_call: TRBV5-6
clone_size: few
j_call: TRBJ1-1
d_call: TRBD1
cdr3_aa: CASSVTGRNTEAFF
cdr3_nt: TGTGCCAGCAGCGTGACAGGGAGGAACACTGAAGCTTTCTTT

v_call: TRBV6-5
clone_size: few
j_call: TRBJ1-2
d_call: -
cdr3_aa: CASSYSGAGEGYGYTF
cdr3_nt: TGTGCCAGCAGTTACTCGGGGGCAGGGGAGGGCTATGGCTACACCTTC

v_call: TRBV28
clone_size: -
j_call: TRBJ1-1
d_call: -
cdr3_aa: CASSPREGMNTEAFF
cdr3_nt: TGTGCCAGCAGTCCGCGGGAGGGCATGAACACTGAAGCTTTCTTT

v_call: TRBV7-6
clone_size: once
j_call: TRBJ1-3
d_call: TRBD1
cdr3_aa: CASSLARQGNTIYF
cdr3_nt: TGTGCCAGCAGCTTAGCACGACAGGGGAACACCATATATTTT

v_call: TRBV2
clone_size: once
j_call: TRBJ2-5
d_call: -
cdr3_aa: CASGTGWRETQYF
cdr3_nt: TGTGCCAGCGGAACAGGTTGGCGGGAGACCCAGTACTTC

v_call: TRBV6-1
clone_size: -
j_call: TRBJ1-2
d_call: -
cdr3_aa: CASRGAYYGYTF
cdr3_nt: TGTGCCAGCAGGGGAGCCTACTATGGCTACACCTTC

v_call: TRBV27
clone_size: -
j_call: TRBJ2-2
d_call: TRBD1
cdr3_aa: CASSLSDREPTGELFF
cdr3_nt: TGTGCCAGCAGTTTATCCGACAGGGAACCCACCGGGGAGCTGTTTTTT

v_call: TRBV30
clone_size: -
j_call: TRBJ2-7
d_call: -
cdr3_aa: CAWSALLRTYEQYF
cdr3_nt: TGTGCCTGGAGTGCCCTGTTGCGAACCTACGAGCAGTACTTC

v_call: TRBV7-9
clone_size: -
j_call: TRBJ1-5
d_call: TRBD1
cdr3_aa: CASSSDRDYSNQPQHF
cdr3_nt: TGTGCCAGCAGCTCGGACAGGGACTATAGCAATCAGCCCCAGCATTTT

v_call: TRBV2
clone_size: -
j_call: TRBJ2-7
d_call: -
cdr3_aa: CASGEPPYEQYF
cdr3_nt: TGTGCCAGCGGGGAGCCCCCCTACGAGCAGTACTTC